The 20 T cell receptor beta chains below all came from one sample that was sequenced in a study of cytomegalovirus exposure and HLA in healthy donors. 60 Vbeta and 13 Jbeta primers were used in PCR. The method was immunoSEQ multiplex PCR; TCRdb's version includes in-frame clones alone and lacks a portion of them. The data hold 120,000 or so clones, with about three fifths observed a single time. Specimen: PBMCs. The receptor set was obtained from a woman aged 40 to 50 in good health and CMV-seropositive.

As concerns this clone: Other DNA sequences in this specimen translate into the identical CDR3. The V call is TRBV6-5, the J call TRBJ2-7; 10 bases are shared with TRBD2. CDR3 size: 14 residues. Per the germline V gene, CDR1 is MNHEY and CDR2 is SVGAGI. V was pared by 5 bases and J by 0 bases, with 1 base of the junction left unmatched. The CDR3 DNA is TGTGCCAGCAGTCCTAGCGGGAGCTCCTACGAGCAGTACTTC. Protein: CASSPSGSSYEQYF.

V gene TRBV29-1 combines with J gene TRBJ1-1; TRBD1 aligns across 11 bases. Germline V CDR1 and CDR2: SQVTM, ANQGSEA. J was trimmed by 1 base and V by 3 bases; bases with no gene match: 4. The CDR3 extends over 15 amino acids. DNA for the CDR3: TGCAGCGTTGAGCGGACAGGGGGCAGGAACACTGAAGCTTTCTTT. Amino acid sequence: CSVERTGGRNTEAFF.

This clone has only a few counts. The chain combines TRBV6-1 with TRBJ1-5, with no clear D. Looked up from germline, CDR1 is MNHNS and CDR2 is SASEGT. There are 15 residues in the CDR3. The V gene lost 2 bases and the J gene lost 3 bases, with 11 bases spanning the gap. For the CDR3, the DNA is TGTGCCAGCAGTGAATTAACTGGGCCCAATCAGCCCCAGCATTTT. Its protein is CASSELTGPNQPQHF.

The J gene is TRBJ1-5, the V gene TRBV7-8; 9 bases line up with TRBD1. J lost 5 bases, V lost 1 base, and 3 bases had no gene match. From germline, CDR1 is SGHVS and CDR2 FQNEAQ. This CDR3 has 15 amino acids. The CDR3 here is CASSLGQGGDQPQHF. For the CDR3, the DNA is TGTGCCAGCAGCTTAGGACAGGGGGGTGATCAGCCCCAGCATTTT.

As for this clone: This sample also contains other DNA sequences that code for the same CDR3. The chain uses TRBV10-3 and TRBJ1-2; 8 bases agree with TRBD1. Germline assignment: CDR1 ENHRY and CDR2 SYGVKD. The CDR3 has 12 amino acids. The V and J ends lost 6 bases and 3 bases, in that order; junction bases with no gene match: 0. In DNA form, the CDR3 reads TGTGCCATCAGGACAGGGGACTATGGCTACACCTTC. Encoded protein: CAIRTGDYGYTF.

The V call is TRBV2, the J call TRBJ1-2; D might be TRBD1 (5 bases). The length of the CDR3 is 18 residues. Looked up from germline, CDR1 is SNHLY and CDR2 is FYNNEI. Trimming stripped 0 bases from V and 2 bases from J, with 19 bases between. Here the CDR3 reads CASSEARTLPIDNYGYTF. The CDR3 coding sequence is TGTGCCAGCAGTGAAGCGCGGACACTCCCAATCGACAACTATGGCTACACCTTC. The complete variable domain, with remaining parts taken from reference TRBV2 and TRBJ1-2, reads EPEVTQTPSHQVTQMGQEVILRCVPISNHLYFYWYRQILGQKVEFLVSFYNNEISEKSEIFDDQFSVERPDGSNFTLKIRSTKLEDSAMYFCASSEARTLPIDNYGYTFGSGTRLTVV.

The chain carries TRBV2 and TRBJ1-4; 8 positions agree with TRBD1. V shed 6 bases and J 4 bases; nucleotides not matched to a gene: 7. The CDR3 contains 15 residues. Germline V gene lookup returns CDR1 SNHLY and CDR2 FYNNEI. CDR3 residues: CASRAGQAFNEKLFF. Here the CDR3 DNA reads TGTGCCAGCAGAGCGGGACAGGCTTTTAATGAAAAACTGTTTTTT.

This sequence joins TRBV2 and TRBJ2-7, with D perhaps TRBD2 (6 bases). Germline-derived CDR1 and CDR2 are SNHLY and FYNNEI. This CDR3 is 16 amino acids long. V lost 6 bases and J 7 bases, leaving 25 bases between the germline ends. CDR3 sequence reads: CASRELRLETRGEQYF. The DNA of the CDR3 is TGTGCCAGCAGAGAACTTCGCCTCGAGACGCGGGGTGAGCAGTACTTC.

The gene calls are TRBV6-5 and TRBJ2-1; the D gene is possibly TRBD2 (5 bases). Trimming took off 0 bases at V and 1 base at J, with 10 bases between the two ends. The germline V gene has CDR1 MNHEY and CDR2 SVGAGI. The CDR3 covers 16 residues. The CDR3 region is CASSYSTTTSYNEQFF. DNA for the CDR3: TGTGCCAGCAGTTACTCGACTACCACATCCTACAATGAGCAGTTCTTC.

This chain joins TRBV7-9 and TRBJ1-6; 10 nucleotides agree with TRBD1. The ends lost 5 bases at V and 4 bases at J; junction bases unmatched: 5. The germline CDR1 and CDR2 sequences are SEHNR and FQNEAQ (reference sequence). The CDR3 runs 16 residues. The CDR3 protein is CASSTRDRGYNSPLHF. The CDR3 DNA follows: TGTGCCAGCAGCACCCGGGACAGGGGTTATAATTCACCCCTCCACTTT.

In this sample, this clone turned up once. The chain combines TRBV5-6 with TRBJ2-1; no definite D call. The CDR3 consists of 15 residues. V was trimmed by 3 bases and J by 2 bases, leaving 12 bases between them. CDR1 is SGHDT and CDR2 is YYEEEE in the germline V gene. CDR3 sequence reads: CASSSLKRTYNEQFF. The CDR3 DNA follows: TGTGCCAGCAGCTCCCTCAAGCGCACCTACAATGAGCAGTTCTTC.

With respect to this clone: One junction end does not reproduce the germline sequence, and a read error may be involved. The chain joins TRBV10-3 to TRBJ2-7; TRBD1 agrees at 10 bases. The CDR3 has 13 residues. Germline assignment: CDR1 ENHRY and CDR2 SYGVKD. CDR3 coding DNA: TGTGCCAACAGTAGGACAGGGGGAAACGAGCAGTACTTC. Translation gives CANSRTGGNEQYF.

V is TRBV19 and J is TRBJ2-7; 7 positions agree with TRBD2. The germline V gene encodes CDR1 LNHDA and CDR2 SQIVND (reference sequence). V was pared by 5 bases and J by 2 bases, with 6 bases of the junction left unmatched. The CDR3 totals 14 residues. Here the CDR3 DNA reads TGTGCCAGTAGTCCCCGGGGAGGGACCTACGAGCAGTACTTC. Amino acid sequence: CASSPRGGTYEQYF.

This clone was observed a few times. The chain is built from TRBV5-8 and TRBJ2-7, with D perhaps matching TRBD2 (5 bases). Trimming removed 0 bases from V and 2 bases from J, with 12 bases in between. This CDR3 has 15 amino acids. In germline, CDR1 is SGHTS, CDR2 YDEGEE. This CDR3 reads CASSLDSWGAYEQYF. In nucleotides, the CDR3 is TGTGCCAGCAGCTTGGACAGTTGGGGAGCCTACGAGCAGTACTTC.

This chain links TRBV30 with TRBJ1-1, with 7 bases that match TRBD1. Germline CDR1 reads GTSNPN; CDR2 reads SVGIG (reference sequence). V lost 2 bases and J lost 0; bases outside the gene matches: 9. CDR3 length: 16 residues. The DNA for the CDR3 is TGTGCCTGGAGTATTTGGGTGAGGGGGCTGAACACTGAAGCTTTCTTT. Protein product: CAWSIWVRGLNTEAFF.

This chain uses TRBV10-1 with TRBJ2-1, with a possible D match to TRBD2 (5 bases). The V gene's germline CDR1 is WNHNN and CDR2 SYGVQD (reference sequence). The CDR3 runs to 12 residues. Trimming took off 0 bases at V and 12 bases at J, with 9 bases between the two ends. CDR3 nucleotides: TGCGCCAGCAGTGAGTCCGGCCGGGGGCAGTTCTTC. This gives the protein CASSESGRGQFF.

The chain employs TRBV25-1 and TRBJ1-3; no definite D call. V lost 4 bases, J lost 0 bases, and 4 bases lay in between. This CDR3 has 13 residues. Germline V gene sequence: CDR1 MGHDK, CDR2 SYGVNS. This chain's CDR3 is CASSALSGNTIYF. The CDR3, as DNA: TGTGCCAGCAGTGCCCTCTCTGGAAACACCATATATTTT. Looking up the rest from reference TRBV25-1 and TRBJ1-3 gives the full variable domain: EADIYQTPRYLVIGTGKKITLECSQTMGHDKMYWYQQDPGMELHLIHYSYGVNSTEKGDLSSESTVSRIRTEHFPLTLESARPSHTSQYLCASSALSGNTIYFGEGSWLTVV.

The genes are TRBV21-1 and TRBJ1-4; TRBD1, the table's D call, was not compared with the DNA. TRBV21-1 is reported as a pseudogene. This CDR3 comprises 15 residues. CDR3 sequence (DNA): TGTGCCAGCAGCCCACGGACAGCTTATAATGAAAAACTGTTTTTT. Translated: CASSPRTAYNEKLFF.

V usage is TRBV6-5 and J usage is TRBJ2-7; D is perhaps TRBD2 (6 bases). The germline V and J ends were trimmed by 2 bases and 3 bases, with 17 bases remaining between them. Germline CDR1 MNHEY, CDR2 SVGAGI. This CDR3 region has 16 residues. CDR3 sequence: CASSYGTGRGLYEQYF. CDR3 DNA: TGTGCCAGCAGTTACGGAACGGGAAGGGGACTCTACGAGCAGTACTTC.

This chain joins TRBV27 and TRBJ1-6; a possible D gene is TRBD1 (6 bases). Germline V gives CDR1 MNHEY, CDR2 SMNVEV (reference sequence). Between the trimmed V and J ends, which lost 6 bases and 5 bases, there was a span of 14 bases. The CDR3 consists of 15 residues. The chain's CDR3 is CASRSQGYHNSPLHF. The CDR3 nucleotides read TGTGCCAGCAGATCCCAGGGGTATCATAATTCACCCCTCCACTTT.